This T cell receptor (beta chain) was sequenced for a study of CD8+ T cells in alopecia areata. Notes on the study in general: With tofacitinib ongoing, many expanded lesional clones persisted in both scalp and blood. Whether baseline CD8+ expansion is linked to response remains uncertain, given a single nonresponder. Lesional scalp displayed greater clonality than normal scalp, most notably in alopecia totalis/universalis.

Investigators isolated RNA and reverse transcribed it into cDNA to act as the sequencing template. TCRdb's table, derived via immunoSEQ multiplex PCR, lists solely in-frame clones and lacks some. This sample has about 180,000 clones, with 51% found just once. This sample's treatment: oral pan-JAK inhibitor, 5-10 mg twice daily. On this clone: The target antigen is unknown.

There are 15 residues in the CDR3. Germline V gene lookup returns CDR1 LNHNV and CDR2 YYDKDF (reference sequence). V was trimmed by 5 bases and J by 2 bases, leaving 15 bases between them. Sequencing was performed on CD8+ T cells sorted from blood, taken at week 52, from a patient treated with tofacitinib. The chain couples TRBV15 to TRBJ1-1; D unclear. The TCR sequence derives from a human donor with alopecia areata. The CDR3 region is CATSVWSGGNTEAFF. For the CDR3, the DNA is TGTGCCACCAGCGTATGGAGCGGAGGTAACACTGAAGCTTTCTTT.